Listed below are T cell receptor beta chains from one sample, sequenced in a study of blood T cells in healthy people across ages. TCRdb redid the calling of the 5' RACE reads with MiXCR, one entry per CDR3 protein. Counted here are 650,000 to 950,000 distinct CDR3 sequences, under 45% occurring once; the ten biggest clones make up under 20%. Input material: blood. The source of these receptors is a man in his sixties in good health. Both conserved end residues are trimmed from each CDR3. The order of the fields is J gene, V gene, CDR3 protein.

TRBJ2-4 | TRBV7-9 | ASGDQKNIQY
TRBJ2-7 | TRBV15 | ATSREQGFNEQY
TRBJ1-6 | TRBV5-1 | ASSQQDYNSPLH
TRBJ2-2 | TRBV20-1 | SARGGSGGSNTGELF
TRBJ1-5 | TRBV28 | ASSSRATGPVH
TRBJ2-1 | TRBV6-2/TRBV6-3 | ASSYGDPSSYNEQF
TRBJ1-1 | TRBV29-1 | SVGGYRTEAF
TRBJ2-1 | TRBV28 | ASTDGGGLYNEQF
TRBJ2-5 | TRBV2 | ASSVWGRETQY
TRBJ2-1 | TRBV6-2/TRBV6-3 | ASSYSRGRNNEQF
TRBJ2-7 | TRBV7-9 | ASSNLERTDGKEQY
TRBJ2-7 | TRBV9 | ASSGAGTGTNEQY
TRBJ2-3 | TRBV15 | ATSRGGRTDTQY
TRBJ2-5 | TRBV28 | ASSTPFRDRAEQETQY
TRBJ2-1 | TRBV20-1 | SASIDGTSLF
TRBJ2-2 | TRBV15 | ATSRARLSGGLNTGELF
TRBJ2-7 | TRBV11-2 | ASSPRGTASSYEQY
TRBJ2-1 | TRBV25-1 | ASSNHQGYNEQF
TRBJ2-7 | TRBV4-1 | ASSQGSGQGGSEQY
TRBJ2-5 | TRBV6-6 | ASTGGTGQETQY
TRBJ2-3 | TRBV6-5 | ASPPGAGGDTQY
TRBJ2-7 | TRBV27 | VSSLAGVKYEQY